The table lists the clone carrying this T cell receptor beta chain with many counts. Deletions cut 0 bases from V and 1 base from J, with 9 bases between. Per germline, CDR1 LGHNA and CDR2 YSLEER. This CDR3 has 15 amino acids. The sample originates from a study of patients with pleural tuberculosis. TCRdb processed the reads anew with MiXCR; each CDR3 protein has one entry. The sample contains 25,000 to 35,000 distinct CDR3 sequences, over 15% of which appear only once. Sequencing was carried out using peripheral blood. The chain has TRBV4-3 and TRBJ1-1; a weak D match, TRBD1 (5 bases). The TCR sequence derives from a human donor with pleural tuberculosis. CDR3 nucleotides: TGCGCCAGCAGCCAAGATTGGAGGGGGAACACTGAAGCTTTCTTT. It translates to CASSQDWRGNTEAFF.